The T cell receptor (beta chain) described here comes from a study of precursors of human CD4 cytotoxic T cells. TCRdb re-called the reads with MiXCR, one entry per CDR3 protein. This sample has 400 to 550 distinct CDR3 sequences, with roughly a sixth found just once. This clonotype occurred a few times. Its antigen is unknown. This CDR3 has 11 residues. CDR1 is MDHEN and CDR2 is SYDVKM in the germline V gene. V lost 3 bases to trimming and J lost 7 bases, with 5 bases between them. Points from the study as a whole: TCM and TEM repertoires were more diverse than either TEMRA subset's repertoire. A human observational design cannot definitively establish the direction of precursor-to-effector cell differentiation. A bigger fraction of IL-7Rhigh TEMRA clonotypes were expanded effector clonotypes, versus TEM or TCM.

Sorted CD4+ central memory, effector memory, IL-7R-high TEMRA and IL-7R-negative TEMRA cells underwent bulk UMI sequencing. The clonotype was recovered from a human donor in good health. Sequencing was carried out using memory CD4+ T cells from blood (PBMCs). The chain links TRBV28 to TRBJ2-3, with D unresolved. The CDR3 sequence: CASSFQNTQYF. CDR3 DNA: TGTGCCAGCAGTTTCCAGAATACGCAGTATTTT.